This passage covers 9 T cell receptor beta chains from one sample sequenced in a study of radiation and T cells in renal cell carcinoma (TCRdb year 2020). Libraries were made using the immunoSEQ multiplex PCR assay. TCRdb holds this immuneACCESS table with in-frame rearrangements only. Some clones are missing; in checked studies, unresolved V genes explain under half, and the rest has no known cause. This sample gives about 130,000 clones in total; over 75% of them show up just once. Over 1.5% of the sample belongs to the ten largest clones. The sample's time point label, in plain terms: blood 2 weeks post-SBRT. The treatment or condition label for this specimen denotes: 15 Gy SBRT to primary tumor, nephrectomy 4 weeks later. Sample: blood, taken from a patient whose treatment included radiotherapy and nephrectomy. The receptors shown here come from an older woman with renal cell carcinoma.

The J gene is TRBJ1-2, the V gene TRBV19, with 9 positions matching TRBD1. Germline V CDR1 and CDR2: LNHDA, SQIVND (reference sequence). This CDR3 is 17 amino acids long. V lost 0 bases and J lost 4; bases outside the gene matches: 9. The CDR3 sequence is CASSIDRDRARAYGYTF. CDR3 bases: TGTGCCAGTAGTATAGACCGGGACAGGGCTCGGGCCTATGGCTACACCTTC.

The chain uses TRBV14 and TRBJ2-5; D gene uncertain. V was shortened by 4 bases and J by 2 bases, with 8 bases between the two germline ends. Germline lookup yields CDR1 SGHDN and CDR2 FVKESK. The length of the CDR3 is 13 residues. The CDR3 spells CASSPRFQETQYF. In DNA, the CDR3 is TGTGCCAGCAGCCCCCGTTTTCAAGAGACCCAGTACTTC.

The V call is TRBV6-5, the J call TRBJ1-1, with D maybe TRBD1 (6 bases). The CDR3 contains 14 residues. V gave up 7 bases and J gave up 1 base, with 13 bases separating them. The germline CDR1 and CDR2 sequences are MNHEY and SVGAGI. CDR3 DNA: TGTGCCAGCAACCCCACAGGGTCGAACACTGAAGCTTTCTTT. Protein: CASNPTGSNTEAFF.

V is TRBV7-9 and J is TRBJ1-1; D is ambiguous. The CDR3 covers 12 residues. Germline V gene lookup returns CDR1 SEHNR and CDR2 FQNEAQ (reference sequence). V dropped 1 base and J dropped 6 bases, with 6 bases sitting between them. This CDR3 reads CASSLELAEAFF. CDR3 nucleotides: TGTGCCAGCAGCTTAGAGCTCGCTGAAGCTTTCTTT.

The rearrangement links TRBV5-8 to TRBJ2-1, with TRBD1 matching over 8 bases. This CDR3 is built from 15 residues. The V gene end was trimmed by 1 base and the J gene end by 8 bases; junction bases not matched to a gene: 8. Germline CDR1 and CDR2: SGHTS and YDEGEE. DNA for the CDR3: TGTGCCAGCAGCTTGAGGGTCGGGACAGGCGATGAGCAGTTCTTC. Residues: CASSLRVGTGDEQFF.

This clone has more than one count but fewer than ten. V usage is TRBV19 and J usage is TRBJ1-2; D ambiguous. The CDR3 length is 13 residues. Germline loops: CDR1 LNHDA, CDR2 SQIVND (reference sequence). Trimming removed 6 bases at V and 8 bases at J, with 16 bases between. CDR3 loop: CASRGAGARGYTF. In DNA form, the CDR3 reads TGTGCCAGTAGAGGTGCCGGCGCGCGAGGCTACACCTTC. The full variable domain, in which reference TRBV19 and TRBJ1-2 provide the parts outside the CDR3, is DGGITQSPKYLFRKEGQNVTLSCEQNLNHDAMYWYRQDPGQGLRLIYYSQIVNDFQKGDIAEGYSVSREKKESFPLTVTSAQKNPTAFYLCASRGAGARGYTFGSGTRLTVV.

This chain joins TRBV5-4 and TRBJ2-4; 9 nucleotides match TRBD1. The CDR3 is 16 residues long. The V gene end was trimmed by 0 bases and the J gene end by 7 bases; junction bases not matched to a gene: 8. Germline lookup yields CDR1 SGHNT and CDR2 YYREEE (reference sequence). The chain's CDR3 is CASSLDPPGTGNIQYF. The DNA of the CDR3 is TGTGCCAGCAGCTTGGATCCCCCAGGGACAGGGAACATTCAGTACTTC.

V and J are TRBV5-6 and TRBJ2-1, with D possibly TRBD2 on 6 matching bases. Deletions cut 3 bases from V and 10 bases from J, with 14 bases between. Germline CDR1 is SGHDT and CDR2 is YYEEEE. CDR3 length: 13 residues. This chain's CDR3 is CASSSVVLAEQFF. The DNA for the CDR3 is TGTGCCAGCAGCTCCGTAGTCCTAGCGGAGCAGTTCTTC.

This clone occurred once. V is TRBV5-4 and J is TRBJ2-1; the D is unclear. Germline loops: CDR1 SGHNT, CDR2 YYREEE (reference sequence). The CDR3 contains 12 residues. The V gene lost 4 bases and the J gene lost 7 bases, with 9 bases spanning the gap. The CDR3 is CASSPGWNEQFF. In DNA form, the CDR3 reads TGTGCCAGCAGCCCAGGATGGAATGAGCAGTTCTTC.